The next 9 T cell receptor beta chains were all read from a single sample in a study of blood T cell repertoires in COVID-19 (dated by TCRdb to 2019 to 2021). Receptor libraries were prepared by the immunoSEQ multiplex PCR assay. This immuneACCESS table, as held by TCRdb, lists in-frame sequences with V and J called but not all clones. Of the missing ones, under half trace to an unresolved V gene in checked studies; the others have no known cause. This sample has approximately 81,000 clones in its table, and about 89% of those were observed once. Less than 1.5% of the sample is held by the ten biggest clonotypes. The material sequenced was PBMCs or T cells enriched from blood (not recorded which). Receptors were obtained from a woman between 45 and 65 years old with acute COVID-19.

This chain connects TRBV16 to TRBJ1-4; D is undetermined. CDR3 length: 16 amino acids. Germline lookup yields CDR1 KGHSY and CDR2 FQNENV. The V end lost 4 bases, the J end lost 8 bases, and 20 bases lay between the germline ends. This chain's CDR3 is CASSPFHVGSGEKLFF. The CDR3 region has the DNA TGTGCCAGCAGCCCCTTCCATGTCGGGTCGGGAGAAAAACTGTTTTTT.

The count of this clone is one. This chain links TRBV30 with TRBJ2-7; 8 nucleotides agree with TRBD1. The germline V gene encodes CDR1 GTSNPN and CDR2 SVGIG (reference sequence). The CDR3 covers 12 residues. J gave up 3 bases and V 4 bases, and 2 bases lay outside the gene matches. Written as DNA, the CDR3 is TGTGCCTGGACCACAGGGGGCTACGAGCAGTACTTC. Its translation is CAWTTGGYEQYF. Filled out from reference TRBV30 and TRBJ2-7, the complete variable domain reads SQTIHQWPATLVQPVGSPLSLECTVEGTSNPNLYWYRQAAGRGLQLLFYSVGIGQISSEVPQNLSASRPQDRQFILSSKKLLLSDSGFYLCAWTTGGYEQYFGPGTRLTVT.

The chain carries TRBV29-1 and TRBJ2-7; D is uncertain. V lost 4 bases to trimming and J lost 0 bases, with 7 bases between them. The CDR3 length is 12 residues. The germline V gene has CDR1 SQVTM and CDR2 ANQGSEA. DNA of the CDR3: TGCAGCGTTGTTGTGAGCTCCTACGAGCAGTACTTC. Its translation: CSVVVSSYEQYF.

In its sample, this clone was seen a few times. The chain couples TRBV7-3 to TRBJ2-1, with 7 bases identical to TRBD2. V lost 5 bases and J lost 5; bases outside the gene matches: 9. The V gene's germline CDR1 is SGHTA and CDR2 FQGTGA. This CDR3 is built from 15 residues. CDR3 loop: CASSTWTRSHNEQFF. The CDR3 DNA follows: TGTGCCAGCAGCACCTGGACTAGATCCCACAATGAGCAGTTCTTC.

This clone was detected only once. The V call is TRBV28, the J call TRBJ1-2; no clear D gene. V was shortened by 7 bases and J by 1 base, with 13 bases between the two germline ends. Germline V CDR1 and CDR2: MDHEN, SYDVKM. This CDR3 is 14 amino acids long. CDR3: CASTLGGLNYGYTF. The CDR3, as DNA: TGTGCCAGCACCTTGGGAGGGCTTAACTATGGCTACACCTTC.

The chain carries TRBV30 and TRBJ1-6; D is ambiguous. Per the germline V gene, CDR1 is GTSNPN and CDR2 is SVGIG (reference sequence). This CDR3 spans 14 amino acids. Trimming took off 5 bases at V and 0 bases at J, with 8 bases between the two ends. The CDR3 sequence: CAWRGSSYNSPLHF. The DNA for the CDR3 is TGTGCCTGGCGGGGAAGCTCCTATAATTCACCCCTCCACTTT.

The chain combines TRBV12-3 or TRBV12-4 with TRBJ1-5; D not certain. Trimming took 2 bases from V and 6 from J, leaving 5 bases between them. The CDR3 extends over 12 amino acids. CDR3 loop: CASSLLPQPQHF. The CDR3 DNA follows: TGTGCCAGCAGTTTACTACCTCAGCCCCAGCATTTT.

The rearrangement uses TRBV5-1 and TRBJ1-2; TRBD1 agrees at 7 bases. V trimming: 0 bases; J trimming: 2 bases; junction bases outside the gene matches: 7. CDR3 length: 16 amino acids. The germline V gene has CDR1 SGHRS and CDR2 YFSETQ. CDR3 residues: CASSLALQGQNYGYTF. The CDR3 DNA sequence: TGCGCCAGCAGCTTGGCCCTCCAGGGACAGAACTATGGCTACACCTTC. The complete variable domain, with remaining parts taken from reference TRBV5-1 and TRBJ1-2, reads KAGVTQTPRYLIKTRGQQVTLSCSPISGHRSVSWYQQTPGQGLQFLFEYFSETQRNKGNFPGRFSGRQFSNSRSEMNVSTLELGDSALYLCASSLALQGQNYGYTFGSGTRLTVV.

Regarding this clone: Within the sample, other DNA sequences also encode this same CDR3. This chain uses TRBV5-1 with TRBJ1-3, with TRBD1 identical over 7 bases. The J segment lost 1 base and the V segment lost 2 bases, leaving 3 bases of the junction unmatched. CDR1 and CDR2 (germline): SGHRS, YFSETQ. This CDR3 is built from 15 residues. The CDR3 region is CASSLTGDSGNTIYF. DNA of the CDR3: TGCGCCAGCAGCTTAACAGGGGATTCTGGAAACACCATATATTTT.